The following is a TCR beta chain sequence with its context. Its antigen specificity is not known. The input lacks base qualities; no much larger clone sits a single base away. The data derive from a study of blood T cell repertoires in COVID-19 (TCRdb year 2020). Regarding the study in general: The collaborator samples originated in the United States, Italy and Spain and spanned the acute and convalescent phases of COVID-19. The prospective study material was composed of cDNA or gDNA derived from T cells, B-cell-depleted T cells, or PBMCs. The dataset comprised deeply sampled blood TCRbeta repertoires from subjects exposed to, actively infected with, or recovered from COVID-19. The repertoires were made available in a free public database intended to serve as a resource for research on the immune response to SARS-CoV-2. Samples were obtained from the ongoing ImmuneRACE study (first 160 participants) and from some 1,200 subjects provided by 6 global collaborators. A de-identified subject ID, COVID-19 status, age in years and sex were almost always included in the sample metadata. Where HLA class I and class II types were available, the types were taken from metadata supplied by the sample provider, not from assay-based typing.

Overall study outcomes, separate from this receptor: How much clinical and demographic metadata was included differed by source and by participant, and the metadata was provided uncurated.

The collaborating institutions used their own protocols to collect whole blood in K2EDTA tubes. For TCRbeta analysis, collaborator samples were shipped as frozen whole blood, as isolated PBMCs, or as DNA extracted from either sample type. TCRbeta CDR3 regions were amplified from genomic DNA using the immunoSEQ Assay, a bias-controlled multiplex PCR. As for the original processing: The number of nucleated cells in each sample was estimated by amplification of reference gene primers within the assay. To quantify the absolute abundance of each unique TCRbeta CDR3 rearrangement, sequence reads were collapsed and filtered. Productive Simpson clonality was computed per sample as the square root of Simpson's diversity index over productive rearrangements. The table was pulled from immuneACCESS by TCRdb, which kept in-frame rearrangements only. Such tables lose some clones; where checked, under half of the loss comes from unresolved V genes, and the rest has no known cause. That table is the source of V, J and clone size, and D and trimming were worked out from the DNA. A total of 150,000 to 200,000 clones appear in this sample, 82% of them only once. In total, the top ten clones hold about 6.9% of the sample.

V drops 2 bases and J drops 0 bases, leaving 9 bases in between. CDR1 and CDR2 are drawn from the germline V gene: SGHRS, YFSETQ. The CDR3 runs 15 amino acids, cysteine and phenylalanine included. The read is trimmed to its CDR3 DNA, 45 bases read in frame from base 1. Specimen: peripheral blood. This TCR was recovered from a human donor with acute or convalescent COVID-19. The donor label of this sample is uncertain. Recombination joined TRBV5-1 with TRBJ2-1; TRBD2 is possibly the D segment (6 matching bases). The CDR3 region reads CASSFGGSSYNEQFF. The nucleotide sequence is given as TGCGCCAGCAGCTTTGGGGGGAGCTCCTACAATGAGCAGTTCTTC.